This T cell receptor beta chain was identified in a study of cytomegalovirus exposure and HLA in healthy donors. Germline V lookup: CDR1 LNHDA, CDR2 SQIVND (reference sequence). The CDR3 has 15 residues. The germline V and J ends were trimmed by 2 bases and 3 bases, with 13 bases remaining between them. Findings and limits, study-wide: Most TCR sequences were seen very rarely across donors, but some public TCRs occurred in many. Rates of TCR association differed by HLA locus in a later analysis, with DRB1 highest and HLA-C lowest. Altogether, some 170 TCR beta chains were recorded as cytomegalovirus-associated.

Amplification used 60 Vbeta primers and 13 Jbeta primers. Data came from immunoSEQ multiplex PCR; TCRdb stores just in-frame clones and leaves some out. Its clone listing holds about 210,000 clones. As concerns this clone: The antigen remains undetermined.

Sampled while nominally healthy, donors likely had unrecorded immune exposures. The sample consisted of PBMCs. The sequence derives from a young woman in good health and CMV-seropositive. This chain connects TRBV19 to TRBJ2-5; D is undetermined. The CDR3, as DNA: TGTGCCAGTAGTATACGAAGTGCGTCGGAAGAGACCCAGTACTTC. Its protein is CASSIRSASEETQYF.